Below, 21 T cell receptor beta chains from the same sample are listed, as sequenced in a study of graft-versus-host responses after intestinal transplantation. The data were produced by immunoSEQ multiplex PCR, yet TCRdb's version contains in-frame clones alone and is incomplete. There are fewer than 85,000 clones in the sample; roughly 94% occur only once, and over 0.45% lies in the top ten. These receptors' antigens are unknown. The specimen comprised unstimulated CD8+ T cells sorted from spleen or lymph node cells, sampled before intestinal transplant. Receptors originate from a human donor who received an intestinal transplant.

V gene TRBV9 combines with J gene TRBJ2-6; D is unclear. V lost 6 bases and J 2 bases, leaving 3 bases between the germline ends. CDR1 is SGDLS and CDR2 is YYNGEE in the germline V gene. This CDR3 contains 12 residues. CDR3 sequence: CASKTGANVLTF. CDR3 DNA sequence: TGTGCCAGCAAAACTGGGGCCAACGTCCTGACTTTC.

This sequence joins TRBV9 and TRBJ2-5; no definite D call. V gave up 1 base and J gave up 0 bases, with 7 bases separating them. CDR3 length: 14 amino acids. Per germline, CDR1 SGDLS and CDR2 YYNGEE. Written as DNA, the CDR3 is TGTGCCAGCAGCGTATGGACGGACCAAGAGACCCAGTACTTC. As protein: CASSVWTDQETQYF.

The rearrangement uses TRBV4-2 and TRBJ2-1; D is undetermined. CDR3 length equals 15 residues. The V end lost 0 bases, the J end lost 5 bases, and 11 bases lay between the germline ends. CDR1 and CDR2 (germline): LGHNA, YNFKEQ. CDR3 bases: TGTGCCAGCAGCCAAGATAGGGTTCTACACAATGAGCAGTTCTTC. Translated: CASSQDRVLHNEQFF.

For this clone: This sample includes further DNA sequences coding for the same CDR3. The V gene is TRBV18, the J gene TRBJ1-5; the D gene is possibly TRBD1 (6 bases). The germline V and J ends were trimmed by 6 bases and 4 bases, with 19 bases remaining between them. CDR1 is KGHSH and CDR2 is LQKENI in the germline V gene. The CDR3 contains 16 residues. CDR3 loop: CASSPFGTPRNQPQHF. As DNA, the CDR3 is TGTGCCAGCTCCCCGTTCGGGACACCGCGTAATCAGCCCCAGCATTTT.

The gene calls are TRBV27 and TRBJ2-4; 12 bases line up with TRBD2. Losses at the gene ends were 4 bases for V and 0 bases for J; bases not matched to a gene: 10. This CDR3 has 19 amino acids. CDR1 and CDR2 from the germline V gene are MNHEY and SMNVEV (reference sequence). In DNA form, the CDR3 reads TGTGCCAGCAGTTCTCTAAGTACTAGCGGGAGGCTAGCCAAAAACATTCAGTACTTC. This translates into CASSSLSTSGRLAKNIQYF.

The CDR3 region is CASRSSGSYNEQFF. The CDR3 DNA follows: TGTGCCAGCAGGTCTAGCGGCTCCTACAATGAGCAGTTCTTC. The chain joins TRBV28 to TRBJ2-1; 7 positions agree with TRBD2. CDR1 MDHEN and CDR2 SYDVKM come from the germline V gene. The CDR3 is 14 amino acids. V dropped 6 bases and J dropped 0; count of bases not matched to a gene: 2. Combining the CDR3 with reference TRBV28 and TRBJ2-1 gives the whole variable domain DVKVTQSSRYLVKRTGEKVFLECVQDMDHENMFWYRQDPGLGLRLIYFSYDVKMKEKGDIPEGYSVSREKKERFSLILESASTNQTSMYLCASRSSGSYNEQFFGPGTRLTVL.

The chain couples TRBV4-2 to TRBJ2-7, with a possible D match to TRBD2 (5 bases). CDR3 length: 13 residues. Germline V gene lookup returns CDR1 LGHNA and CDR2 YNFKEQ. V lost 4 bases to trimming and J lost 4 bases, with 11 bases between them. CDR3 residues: CASSPPSGYEQYF. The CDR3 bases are TGTGCCAGCAGCCCACCCTCGGGGTACGAGCAGTACTTC.

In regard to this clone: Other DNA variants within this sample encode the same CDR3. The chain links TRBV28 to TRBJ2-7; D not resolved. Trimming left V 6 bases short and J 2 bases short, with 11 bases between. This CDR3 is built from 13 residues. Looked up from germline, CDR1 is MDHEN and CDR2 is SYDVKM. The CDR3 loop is CASSPGPTYEQYF. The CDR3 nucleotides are TGTGCCAGCAGCCCCGGGCCAACCTACGAGCAGTACTTC.

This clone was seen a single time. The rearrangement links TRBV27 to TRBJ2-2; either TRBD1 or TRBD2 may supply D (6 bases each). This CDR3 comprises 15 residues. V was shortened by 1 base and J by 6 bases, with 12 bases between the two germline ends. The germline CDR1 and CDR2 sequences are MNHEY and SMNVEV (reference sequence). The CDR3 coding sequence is TGTGCCAGCAGTTTATATTACAGGGACTCCGGGGAGCTGTTTTTT. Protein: CASSLYYRDSGELFF.

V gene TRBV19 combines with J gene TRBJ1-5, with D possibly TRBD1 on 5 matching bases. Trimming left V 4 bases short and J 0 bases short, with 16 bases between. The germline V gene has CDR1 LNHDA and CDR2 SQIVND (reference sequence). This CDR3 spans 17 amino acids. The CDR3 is CASSRKGQGYSNQPQHF. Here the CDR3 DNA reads TGTGCCAGTAGTAGGAAAGGGCAGGGATATAGCAATCAGCCCCAGCATTTT.

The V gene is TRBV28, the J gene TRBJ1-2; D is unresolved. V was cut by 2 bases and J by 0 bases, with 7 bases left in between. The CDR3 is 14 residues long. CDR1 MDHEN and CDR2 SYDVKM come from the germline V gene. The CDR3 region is CASSLALSNYGYTF. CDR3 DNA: TGTGCCAGCAGTTTAGCTCTGTCTAACTATGGCTACACCTTC.

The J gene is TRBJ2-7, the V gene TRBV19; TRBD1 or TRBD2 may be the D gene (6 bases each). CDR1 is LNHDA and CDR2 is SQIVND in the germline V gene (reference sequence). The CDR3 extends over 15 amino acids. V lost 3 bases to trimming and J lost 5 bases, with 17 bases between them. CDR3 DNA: TGTGCCAGTAGTATCAGCCCCGGGGGCAGCCACGAGCAGTACTTC. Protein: CASSISPGGSHEQYF.

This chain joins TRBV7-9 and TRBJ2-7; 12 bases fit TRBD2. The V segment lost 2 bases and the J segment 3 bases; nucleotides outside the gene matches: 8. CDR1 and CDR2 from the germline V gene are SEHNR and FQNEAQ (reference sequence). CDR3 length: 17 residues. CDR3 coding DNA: TGTGCCAGCAGCTTAAATCCTAGGACTAGCGGGAACTACGAGCAGTACTTC. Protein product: CASSLNPRTSGNYEQYF. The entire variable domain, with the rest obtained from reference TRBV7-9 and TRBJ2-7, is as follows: DTGVSQNPRHKITKRGQNVTFRCDPISEHNRLYWYRQTLGQGPEFLTYFQNEAQLEKSRLLSDRFSAERPKGSFSTLEIQRTEQGDSAMYLCASSLNPRTSGNYEQYFGPGTRLTVT.

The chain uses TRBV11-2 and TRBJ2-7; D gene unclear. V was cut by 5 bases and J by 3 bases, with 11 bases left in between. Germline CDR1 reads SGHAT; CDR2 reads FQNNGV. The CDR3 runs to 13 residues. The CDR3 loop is CASSPVLSYEQYF. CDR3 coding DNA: TGTGCCAGCAGCCCGGTCTTGAGCTACGAGCAGTACTTC.

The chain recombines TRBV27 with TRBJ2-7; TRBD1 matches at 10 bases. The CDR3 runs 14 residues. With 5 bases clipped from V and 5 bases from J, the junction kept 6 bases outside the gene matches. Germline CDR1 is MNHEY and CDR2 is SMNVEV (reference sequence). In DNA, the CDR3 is TGTGCCAGCAGTAGCCGGGACAGGGGCCACGAGCAGTACTTC. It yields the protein CASSSRDRGHEQYF.

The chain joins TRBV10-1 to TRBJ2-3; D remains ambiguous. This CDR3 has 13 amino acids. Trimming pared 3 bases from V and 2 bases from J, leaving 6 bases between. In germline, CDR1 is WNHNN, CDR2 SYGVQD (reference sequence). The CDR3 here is CASSDPNTDTQYF. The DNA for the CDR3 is TGCGCCAGCAGTGATCCTAACACAGATACGCAGTATTTT.

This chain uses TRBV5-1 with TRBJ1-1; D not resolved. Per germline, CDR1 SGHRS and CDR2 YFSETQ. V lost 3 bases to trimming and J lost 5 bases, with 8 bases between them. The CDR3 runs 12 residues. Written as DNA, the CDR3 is TGCGCCAGCAGCTCCGGACGGACTGAAGCTTTCTTT. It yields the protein CASSSGRTEAFF.

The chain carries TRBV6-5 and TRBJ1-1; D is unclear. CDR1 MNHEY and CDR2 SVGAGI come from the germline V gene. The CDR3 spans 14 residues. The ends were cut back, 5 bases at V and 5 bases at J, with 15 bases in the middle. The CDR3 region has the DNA TGTGCCAGCAGTCTAACCTGGGATGCAACTGAAGCTTTCTTT. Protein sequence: CASSLTWDATEAFF.

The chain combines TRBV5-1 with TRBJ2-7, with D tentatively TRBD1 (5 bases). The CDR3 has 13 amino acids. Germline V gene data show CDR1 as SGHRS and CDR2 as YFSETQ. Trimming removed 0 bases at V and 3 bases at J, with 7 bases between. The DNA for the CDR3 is TGCGCCAGCAGCTTGGAGACAGACTACGAGCAGTACTTC. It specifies CASSLETDYEQYF. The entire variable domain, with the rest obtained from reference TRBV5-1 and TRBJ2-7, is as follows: KAGVTQTPRYLIKTRGQQVTLSCSPISGHRSVSWYQQTPGQGLQFLFEYFSETQRNKGNFPGRFSGRQFSNSRSEMNVSTLELGDSALYLCASSLETDYEQYFGPGTRLTVT.

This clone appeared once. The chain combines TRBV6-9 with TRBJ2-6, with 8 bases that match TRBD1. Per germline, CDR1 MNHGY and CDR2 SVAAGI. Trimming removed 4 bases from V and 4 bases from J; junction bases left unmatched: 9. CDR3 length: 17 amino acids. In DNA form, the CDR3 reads TGTGCCAGCAGTTTGGGACAGGCGCGGCCGGGGGCCAACGTCCTGACTTTC. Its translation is CASSLGQARPGANVLTF.

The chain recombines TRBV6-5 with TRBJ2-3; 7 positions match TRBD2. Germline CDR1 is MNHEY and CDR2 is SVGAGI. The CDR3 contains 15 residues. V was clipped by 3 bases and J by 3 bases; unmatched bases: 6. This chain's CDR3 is CASSYGGSWTDTQYF. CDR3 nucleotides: TGTGCCAGCAGTTATGGCGGGAGTTGGACAGATACGCAGTATTTT.